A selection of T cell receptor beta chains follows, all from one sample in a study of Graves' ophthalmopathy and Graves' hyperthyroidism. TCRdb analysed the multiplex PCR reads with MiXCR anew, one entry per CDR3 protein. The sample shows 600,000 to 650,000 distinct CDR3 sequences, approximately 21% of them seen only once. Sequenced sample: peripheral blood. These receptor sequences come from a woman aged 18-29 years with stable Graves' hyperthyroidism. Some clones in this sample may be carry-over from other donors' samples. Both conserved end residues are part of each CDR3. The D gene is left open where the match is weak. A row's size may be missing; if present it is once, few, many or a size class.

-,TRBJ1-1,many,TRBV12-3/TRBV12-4,CASSKGVMNTEAFF,TGTGCCAGCAGTAAAGGGGTAATGAACACTGAAGCTTTCTTT
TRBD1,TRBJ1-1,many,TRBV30,CACRIGRGPTGAFF,TGTGCCTGTAGGATCGGTAGGGGGCCCACGGGAGCTTTCTTT
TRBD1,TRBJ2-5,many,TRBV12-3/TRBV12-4,CASSTGQGSWTQYF,TGTGCCAGCAGTACAGGACAGGGCTCATGGACCCAGTACTTC
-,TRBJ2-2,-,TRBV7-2,CASSLNRANTGELFF,TGTGCCAGCAGCTTGAACAGAGCGAACACCGGGGAGCTGTTTTTT
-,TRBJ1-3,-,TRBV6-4,CASSTETGNTIYF,TGTGCCAGCAGTACAGAGACAGGAAACACCATATATTTT
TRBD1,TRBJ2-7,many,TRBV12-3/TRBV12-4,CASSTSPGQGAYEQYF,TGTGCCAGCAGTACCTCCCCGGGACAGGGGGCATACGAGCAGTACTTC
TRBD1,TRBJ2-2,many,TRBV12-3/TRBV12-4,CASSRQGIGELFF,TGTGCCAGCAGTCGACAGGGTATCGGGGAGCTGTTTTTT
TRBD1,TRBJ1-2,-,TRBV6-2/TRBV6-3,CASRDGQVYYGYTF,TGTGCCAGCAGAGATGGACAGGTTTATTATGGTTACACCTTC
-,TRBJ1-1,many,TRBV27,CASPIRVFRNTEAFF,TGTGCCAGCCCGATCAGGGTTTTTAGGAACACTGAAGCTTTCTTT
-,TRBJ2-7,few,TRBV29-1,CSVAKNLDSRGAYEQYF,TGCAGCGTAGCTAAAAACTTGGACTCTCGAGGGGCCTACGAGCAGTACTTC
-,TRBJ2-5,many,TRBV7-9,CASSPQEAQYF,TGTGCCAGCAGCCCTCAAGAGGCCCAGTACTTC
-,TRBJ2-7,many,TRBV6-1,CASSEGGRDYEEQYF,TGTGCCAGCAGTGAAGGCGGGCGTGATTATGAAGAGCAGTACTTC
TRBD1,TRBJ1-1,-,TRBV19,CATRTGDTEAFF,TGTGCCACGCGGACAGGGGACACTGAAGCTTTCTTT
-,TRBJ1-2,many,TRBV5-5,CASSLLGGGYTF,TGTGCCAGCAGCTTGCTGGGGGGCGGCTACACCTTC
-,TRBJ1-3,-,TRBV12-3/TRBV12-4,CASSLGRNSGNTIYF,TGTGCCAGCAGTTTAGGGCGGAACTCTGGAAACACCATATATTTT
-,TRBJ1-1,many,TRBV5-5,CASSESRGNEAFF,TGTGCCAGCAGCGAATCTCGGGGAAATGAAGCTTTCTTT
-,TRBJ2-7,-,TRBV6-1,CASSPQRAGKGEQYF,TGTGCCAGCAGCCCCCAGAGGGCAGGGAAGGGCGAGCAGTACTTC
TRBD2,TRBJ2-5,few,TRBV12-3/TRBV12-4,CASSLGASGGLQETQYF,TGTGCCAGCAGTTTAGGGGCCTCGGGGGGGCTCCAAGAGACCCAGTACTTC
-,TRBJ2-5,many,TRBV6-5,CASSYSGEQETQYF,TGTGCCAGCAGTTACTCGGGGGAGCAAGAGACCCAGTACTTC
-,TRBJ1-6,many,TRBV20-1,CSARDQGSYNSPLHF,TGCAGTGCTAGAGATCAGGGCTCCTATAATTCACCCCTCCACTTT
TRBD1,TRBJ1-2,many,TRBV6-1,CASSTSGQNPYYGYTF,TGTGCCAGCAGCACCTCGGGACAGAACCCATACTATGGCTACACCTTC
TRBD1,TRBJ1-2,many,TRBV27,CASSPDRGWDGYTF,TGTGCCAGCAGTCCGGACAGGGGATGGGATGGCTACACCTTC
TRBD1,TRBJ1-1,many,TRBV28,CAITDREITEAFF,TGTGCCATTACCGACAGGGAGATCACTGAAGCTTTCTTT
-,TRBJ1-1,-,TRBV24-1,CATSGTYGEAFF,TGTGCCACCAGTGGGACATATGGTGAAGCTTTCTTT
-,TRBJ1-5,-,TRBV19,CASSIPPGLQPQHF,TGTGCCAGTAGTATACCCCCAGGGCTTCAGCCCCAGCATTTT
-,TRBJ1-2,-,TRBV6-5,CASSYDVGYYGCTF,TGTGCCAGCAGTTACGACGTCGGCTACTATGGCTGCACCTTC